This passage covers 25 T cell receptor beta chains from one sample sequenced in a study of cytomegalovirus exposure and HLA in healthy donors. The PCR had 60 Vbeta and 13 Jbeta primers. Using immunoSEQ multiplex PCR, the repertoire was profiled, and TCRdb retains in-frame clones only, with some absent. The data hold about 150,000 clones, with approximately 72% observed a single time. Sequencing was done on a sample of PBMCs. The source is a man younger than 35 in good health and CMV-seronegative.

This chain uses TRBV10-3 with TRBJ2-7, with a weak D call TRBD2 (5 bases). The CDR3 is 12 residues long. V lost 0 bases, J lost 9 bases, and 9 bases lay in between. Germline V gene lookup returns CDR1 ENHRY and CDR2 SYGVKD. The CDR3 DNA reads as TGTGCCATCAGTGAGTCGGAGGAGGTGCAGTACTTC. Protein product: CAISESEEVQYF.

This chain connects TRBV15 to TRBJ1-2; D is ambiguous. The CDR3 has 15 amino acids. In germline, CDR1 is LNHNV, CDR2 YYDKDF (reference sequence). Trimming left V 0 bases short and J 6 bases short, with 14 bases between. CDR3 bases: TGTGCCACCAGCAGAGATCTGTCGGGGAGGGATGGCTACACCTTC. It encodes CATSRDLSGRDGYTF.

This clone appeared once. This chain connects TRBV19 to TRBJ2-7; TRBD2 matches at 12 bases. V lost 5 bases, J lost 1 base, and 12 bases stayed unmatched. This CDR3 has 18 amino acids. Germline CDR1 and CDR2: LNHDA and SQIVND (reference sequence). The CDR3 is CASSFSGLAGSLSYEQYF. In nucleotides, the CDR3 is TGTGCCAGTAGTTTTTCCGGACTAGCGGGATCCCTTTCCTACGAGCAGTACTTC.

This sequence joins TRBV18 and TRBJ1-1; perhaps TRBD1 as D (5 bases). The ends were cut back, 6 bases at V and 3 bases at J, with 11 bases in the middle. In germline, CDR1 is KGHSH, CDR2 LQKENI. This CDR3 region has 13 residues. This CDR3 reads CASSQGTDTEAFF. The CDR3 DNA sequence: TGTGCCAGCTCGCAGGGTACGGACACTGAAGCTTTCTTT.

This chain's CDR3 is CASTPRVSRGRRQPQHF. For the CDR3, the DNA is TGTGCCAGTACCCCGAGGGTGTCCAGGGGGAGGAGGCAGCCCCAGCATTTT. This chain uses TRBV19 with TRBJ1-5; TRBD1 matches at 7 bases. This CDR3 is 17 amino acids long. CDR1 and CDR2 from the germline V gene are LNHDA and SQIVND (reference sequence). After removal of 7 bases from V and 7 bases from J, the junction contained 19 bases not matched to a gene. Full variable domain (missing parts from reference TRBV19 and TRBJ1-5): DGGITQSPKYLFRKEGQNVTLSCEQNLNHDAMYWYRQDPGQGLRLIYYSQIVNDFQKGDIAEGYSVSREKKESFPLTVTSAQKNPTAFYLCASTPRVSRGRRQPQHFGDGTRLSIL.

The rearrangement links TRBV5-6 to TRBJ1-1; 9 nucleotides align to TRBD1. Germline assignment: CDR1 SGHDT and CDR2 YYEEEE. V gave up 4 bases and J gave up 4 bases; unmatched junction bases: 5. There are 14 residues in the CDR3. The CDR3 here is CASSITGGGTEAFF. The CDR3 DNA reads TGTGCCAGCAGCATTACAGGGGGCGGCACTGAAGCTTTCTTT.

This CDR3 reads CASSPGTGGNEQFF. For the CDR3, the DNA is TGCGCCAGCAGCCCCGGGACAGGGGGCAATGAGCAGTTCTTC. The V gene is TRBV5-1, the J gene TRBJ2-1, with TRBD1 matching over 11 bases. This CDR3 region has 14 residues. CDR1 is SGHRS, CDR2 YFSETQ, per germline. V gave up 4 bases and J gave up 6 bases; unmatched junction bases: 3.

CDR3 DNA: TGTGCCACCAGCAGAGAATCTGCGGACAGACTAGAGACCCAGTACTTC. The encoded protein is CATSRESADRLETQYF. This chain uses TRBV15 with TRBJ2-5, with TRBD1 as a possible D gene (6 bases). The CDR3 is 16 residues long. V lost 0 bases and J lost 4, with 15 bases in between. CDR1 and CDR2 from the germline V gene are LNHNV and YYDKDF (reference sequence).

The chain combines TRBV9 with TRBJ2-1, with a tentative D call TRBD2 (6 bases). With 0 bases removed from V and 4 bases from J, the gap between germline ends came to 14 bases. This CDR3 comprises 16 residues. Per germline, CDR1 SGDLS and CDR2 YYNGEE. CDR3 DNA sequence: TGTGCCAGCAGCGTAGGGCCCGGGGGTTCTTACAATGAGCAGTTCTTC. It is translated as CASSVGPGGSYNEQFF.

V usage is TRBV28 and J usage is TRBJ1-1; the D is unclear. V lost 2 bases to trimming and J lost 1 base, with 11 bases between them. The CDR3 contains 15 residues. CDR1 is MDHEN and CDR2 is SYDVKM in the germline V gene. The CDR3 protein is CASSLGGSENTEAFF. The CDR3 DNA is TGTGCCAGCAGTTTAGGCGGCAGCGAGAACACTGAAGCTTTCTTT.

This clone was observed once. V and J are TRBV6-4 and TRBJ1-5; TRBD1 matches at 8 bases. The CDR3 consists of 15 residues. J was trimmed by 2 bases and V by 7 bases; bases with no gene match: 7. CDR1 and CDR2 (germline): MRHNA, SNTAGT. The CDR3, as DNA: TGTGCCAGCAATCCCAGGGGGCCGGGCAATCAGCCCCAGCATTTT. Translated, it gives CASNPRGPGNQPQHF.

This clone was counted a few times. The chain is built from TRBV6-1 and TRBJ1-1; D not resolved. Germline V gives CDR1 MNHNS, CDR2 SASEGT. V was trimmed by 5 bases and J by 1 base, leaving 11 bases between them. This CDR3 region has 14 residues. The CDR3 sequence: CASSQTPRNTEAFF. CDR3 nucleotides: TGTGCCAGCAGTCAAACCCCGCGGAACACTGAAGCTTTCTTT.

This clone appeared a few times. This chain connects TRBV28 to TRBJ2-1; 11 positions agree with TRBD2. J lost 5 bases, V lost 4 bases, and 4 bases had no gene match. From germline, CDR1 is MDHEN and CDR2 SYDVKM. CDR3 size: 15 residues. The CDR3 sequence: CASSWGLADNNEQFF. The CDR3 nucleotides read TGTGCCAGCAGTTGGGGACTAGCGGATAACAATGAGCAGTTCTTC.

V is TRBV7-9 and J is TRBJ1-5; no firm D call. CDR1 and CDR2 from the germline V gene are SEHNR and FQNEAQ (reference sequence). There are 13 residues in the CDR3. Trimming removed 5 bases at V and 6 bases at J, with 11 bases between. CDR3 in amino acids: CASSPPEGQPQHF. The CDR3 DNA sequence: TGTGCCAGCAGCCCACCTGAGGGTCAGCCCCAGCATTTT. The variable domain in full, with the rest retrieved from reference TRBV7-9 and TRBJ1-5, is DTGVSQNPRHKITKRGQNVTFRCDPISEHNRLYWYRQTLGQGPEFLTYFQNEAQLEKSRLLSDRFSAERPKGSFSTLEIQRTEQGDSAMYLCASSPPEGQPQHFGDGTRLSIL.

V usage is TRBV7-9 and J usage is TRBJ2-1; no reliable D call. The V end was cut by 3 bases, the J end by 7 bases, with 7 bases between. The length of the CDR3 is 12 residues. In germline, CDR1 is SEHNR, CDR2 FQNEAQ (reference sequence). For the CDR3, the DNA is TGTGCCAGCAGCTTGGAGATTAATGAGCAGTTCTTC. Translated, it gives CASSLEINEQFF.

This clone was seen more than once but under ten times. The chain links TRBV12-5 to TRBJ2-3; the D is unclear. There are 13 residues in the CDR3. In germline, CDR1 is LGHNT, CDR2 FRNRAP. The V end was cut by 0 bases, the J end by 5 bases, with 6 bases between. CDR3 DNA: TGTGCTAGTGGTTTGGTATCGGGAGATACGCAGTATTTT. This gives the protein CASGLVSGDTQYF.

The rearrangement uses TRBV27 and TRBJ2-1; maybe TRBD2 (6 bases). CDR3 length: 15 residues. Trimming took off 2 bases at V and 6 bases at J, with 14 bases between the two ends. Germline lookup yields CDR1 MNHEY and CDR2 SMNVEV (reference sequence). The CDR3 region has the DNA TGTGCCAGCAGTTTAAGTTCGGGAGTGTTCAATGAGCAGTTCTTC. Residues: CASSLSSGVFNEQFF.

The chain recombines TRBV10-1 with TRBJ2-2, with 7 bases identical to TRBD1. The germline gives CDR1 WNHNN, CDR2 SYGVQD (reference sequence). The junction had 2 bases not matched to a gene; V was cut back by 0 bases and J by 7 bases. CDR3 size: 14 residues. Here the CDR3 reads CASSESTGHGELFF. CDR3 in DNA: TGCGCCAGCAGTGAGTCGACAGGGCACGGGGAGCTGTTTTTT.

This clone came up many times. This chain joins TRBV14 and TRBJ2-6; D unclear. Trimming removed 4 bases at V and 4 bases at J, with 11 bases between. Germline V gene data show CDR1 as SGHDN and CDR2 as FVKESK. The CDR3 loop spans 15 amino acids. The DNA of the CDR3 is TGTGCCAGCAGCCTTCGAGAAGCCGGGGCCAACGTCCTGACTTTC. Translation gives CASSLREAGANVLTF.

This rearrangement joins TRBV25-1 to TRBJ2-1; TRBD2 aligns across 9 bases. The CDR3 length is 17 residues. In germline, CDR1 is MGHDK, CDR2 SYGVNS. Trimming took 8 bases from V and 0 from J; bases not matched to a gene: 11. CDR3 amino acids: CASGWREGLSSYNEQFF. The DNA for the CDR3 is TGTGCCAGCGGCTGGCGGGAGGGCCTCAGCTCCTACAATGAGCAGTTCTTC.

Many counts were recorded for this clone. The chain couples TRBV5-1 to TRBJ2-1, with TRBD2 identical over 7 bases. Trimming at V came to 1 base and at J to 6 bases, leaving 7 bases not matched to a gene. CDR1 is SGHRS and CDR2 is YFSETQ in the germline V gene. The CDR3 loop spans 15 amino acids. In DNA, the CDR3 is TGCGCCAGCAGCTTGAGGACTAGGGTTACCAATGAGCAGTTCTTC. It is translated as CASSLRTRVTNEQFF. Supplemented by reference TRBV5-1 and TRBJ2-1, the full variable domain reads KAGVTQTPRYLIKTRGQQVTLSCSPISGHRSVSWYQQTPGQGLQFLFEYFSETQRNKGNFPGRFSGRQFSNSRSEMNVSTLELGDSALYLCASSLRTRVTNEQFFGPGTRLTVL.

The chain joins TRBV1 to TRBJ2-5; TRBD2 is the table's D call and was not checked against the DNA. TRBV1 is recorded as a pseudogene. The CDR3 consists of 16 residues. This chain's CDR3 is CTSSQMASGTSGAQYF. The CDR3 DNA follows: TGCACCAGCAGCCAAATGGCTAGCGGTACCTCAGGGGCCCAGTACTTC.

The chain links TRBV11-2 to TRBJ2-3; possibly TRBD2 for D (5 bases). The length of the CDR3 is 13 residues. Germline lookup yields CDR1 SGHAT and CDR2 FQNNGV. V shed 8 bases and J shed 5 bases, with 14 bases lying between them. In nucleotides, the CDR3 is TGTGCCAGCCTGAGGGCCCCGGAAGATACGCAGTATTTT. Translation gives CASLRAPEDTQYF.

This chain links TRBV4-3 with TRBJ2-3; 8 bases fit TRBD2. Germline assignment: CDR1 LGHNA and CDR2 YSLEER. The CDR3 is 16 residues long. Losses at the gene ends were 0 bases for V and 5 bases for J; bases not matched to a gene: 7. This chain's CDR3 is CASSQESGGPGDTQYF. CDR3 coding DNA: TGCGCCAGCAGCCAAGAGTCGGGAGGGCCGGGAGATACGCAGTATTTT.

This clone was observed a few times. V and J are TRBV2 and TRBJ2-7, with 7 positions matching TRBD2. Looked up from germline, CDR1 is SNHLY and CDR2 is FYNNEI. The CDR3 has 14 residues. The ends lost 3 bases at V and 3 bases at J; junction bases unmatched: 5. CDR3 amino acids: CASSEGGNGYEQYF. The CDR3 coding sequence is TGTGCCAGCAGTGAGGGGGGGAATGGCTACGAGCAGTACTTC.